The text below deals with one T cell receptor beta chain. The source of the sample is a study of blood T cell repertoires in COVID-19. Across the whole study: Collection of acute and convalescent COVID-19 samples took place in the United States, Italy and Spain. PBMCs, B-cell-depleted T cells, or T cells were the source of the cDNA or gDNA that made up the material.

As handled by the study authors: Amplification of reference gene primers provided the estimated nucleated cell counts. Libraries were prepared by immunoSEQ multiplex PCR; TCRdb keeps only in-frame clonotypes and omits some of them. V, J and clone size reflect that table, while D and trimming were determined from the DNA. The table records around 60,000 clones, 75% to 90% of them present only once. Trimming shortened V by 6 bases and J by 7 bases, and 12 bases separated the two germline ends. Germline CDR1 SNHLY, CDR2 FYNNEI. The CDR3 covers 13 residues. The sequenced material came from peripheral blood. The clonotype comes from a man older than 75 with acute or convalescent COVID-19. The chain has TRBV2 and TRBJ1-4; D possibly corresponds to TRBD1 (6 bases). CDR3 sequence: CASSRGWAEKLFF. As DNA, the CDR3 is TGTGCCAGCAGCAGGGGCTGGGCTGAAAAACTGTTTTTT.